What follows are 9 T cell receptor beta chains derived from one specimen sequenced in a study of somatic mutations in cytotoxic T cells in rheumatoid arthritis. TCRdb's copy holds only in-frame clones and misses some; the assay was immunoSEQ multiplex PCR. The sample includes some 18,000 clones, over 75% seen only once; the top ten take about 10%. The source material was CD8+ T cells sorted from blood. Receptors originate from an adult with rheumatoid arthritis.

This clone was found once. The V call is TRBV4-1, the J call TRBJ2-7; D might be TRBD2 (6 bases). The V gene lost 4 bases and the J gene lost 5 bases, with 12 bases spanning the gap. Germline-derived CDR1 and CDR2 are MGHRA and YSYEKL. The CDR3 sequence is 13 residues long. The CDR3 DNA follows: TGCGCCAGCAGCCGCACGGGAGAAGACGAGCAGTACTTC. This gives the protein CASSRTGEDEQYF.

CDR3 region: CASSQVGQISGNTIYF. The DNA for the CDR3 is TGCGCCAGCAGCCAAGTGGGTCAGATCTCTGGAAACACCATATATTTT. V and J are TRBV4-1 and TRBJ1-3, with D uncertain. Germline V lookup: CDR1 MGHRA, CDR2 YSYEKL. The CDR3 runs to 16 residues. Trimming stripped 1 base from V and 0 bases from J, with 10 bases between.

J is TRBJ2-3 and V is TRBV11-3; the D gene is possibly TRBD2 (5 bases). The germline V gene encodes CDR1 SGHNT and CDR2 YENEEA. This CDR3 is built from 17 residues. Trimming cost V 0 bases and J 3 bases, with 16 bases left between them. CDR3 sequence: CASSLDPGLYLTDTQYF. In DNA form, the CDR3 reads TGTGCCAGCAGCTTAGATCCCGGACTTTATTTAACAGATACGCAGTATTTT.

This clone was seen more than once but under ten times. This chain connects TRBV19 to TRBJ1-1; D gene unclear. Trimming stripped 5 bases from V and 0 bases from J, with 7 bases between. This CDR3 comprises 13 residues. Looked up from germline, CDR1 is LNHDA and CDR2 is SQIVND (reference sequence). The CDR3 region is CASSLTVNTEAFF. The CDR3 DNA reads TGTGCCAGTAGTTTGACCGTGAACACTGAAGCTTTCTTT.

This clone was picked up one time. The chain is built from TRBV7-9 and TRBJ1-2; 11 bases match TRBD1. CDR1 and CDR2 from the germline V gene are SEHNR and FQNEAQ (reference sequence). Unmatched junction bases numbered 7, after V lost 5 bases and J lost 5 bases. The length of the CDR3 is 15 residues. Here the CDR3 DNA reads TGTGCCAGCAGCCCACCCGGGACAGGGGGGTATGGCTACACCTTC. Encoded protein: CASSPPGTGGYGYTF.

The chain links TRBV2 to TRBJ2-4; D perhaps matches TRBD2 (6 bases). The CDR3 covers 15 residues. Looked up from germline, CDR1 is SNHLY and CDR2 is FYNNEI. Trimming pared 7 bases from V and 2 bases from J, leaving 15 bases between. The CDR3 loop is CASTGERSSKNIQYF. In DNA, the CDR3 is TGTGCCAGCACGGGGGAACGTAGCTCCAAAAACATTCAGTACTTC.

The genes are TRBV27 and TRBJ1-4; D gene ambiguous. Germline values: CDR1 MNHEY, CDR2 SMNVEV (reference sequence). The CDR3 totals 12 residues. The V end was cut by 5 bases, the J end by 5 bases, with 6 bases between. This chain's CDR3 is CASSPPNEKLFF. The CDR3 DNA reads TGTGCCAGCAGTCCGCCAAATGAAAAACTGTTTTTT.

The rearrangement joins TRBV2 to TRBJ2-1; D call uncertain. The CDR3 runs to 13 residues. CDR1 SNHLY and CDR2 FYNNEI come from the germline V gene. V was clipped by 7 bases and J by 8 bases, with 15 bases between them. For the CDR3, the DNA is TGTGCCAGCATCCTTGGGATTGAGGATGAGCAGTTCTTC. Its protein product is CASILGIEDEQFF.

This CDR3 is CASSIGQAYEQYF. The CDR3 bases are TGTGCCAGTAGTATAGGACAGGCCTACGAGCAGTACTTC. The V call is TRBV19, the J call TRBJ2-7, with D maybe TRBD1 (6 bases). Germline lookup yields CDR1 LNHDA and CDR2 SQIVND (reference sequence). This CDR3 is built from 13 residues. The V end was cut by 1 base, the J end by 2 bases, with 6 bases between.